This TCR beta chain was captured by sequencing in a study of blood T cell repertoires in COVID-19. Some clones are missing from TCRdb's copy, which holds only in-frame ones; the method was immunoSEQ multiplex PCR. The data contain over 65,000 clones, over 80% of them seen just once; the ten biggest clones take up around 1.1%. In this sample, this clone turned up a few times. The V gene lost 4 bases and the J gene lost 3 bases, with 9 bases spanning the gap. This CDR3 is 12 amino acids long. From germline, CDR1 is SQVTM and CDR2 ANQGSEA. The chain is built from TRBV29-1 and TRBJ1-1, with D maybe TRBD1 (5 bases). The receptor's source is a human donor in a cohort sampled during active COVID-19. The sequenced sample was peripheral blood. The CDR3 bases are TGCAGCGTTGCCCTCAGGGACACTGAAGCTTTCTTT. Its protein is CSVALRDTEAFF. Full variable domain (remainder filled in from reference TRBV29-1 and TRBJ1-1): SAVISQKPSRDICQRGTSLTIQCQVDSQVTMMFWYRQQPGQSLTLIATANQGSEATYESGFVIDKFPISRPNLTFSTLTVSNMSPEDSSIYLCSVALRDTEAFFGQGTRLTVV.